This TCR beta chain emerged from a study of T cell responses to AZD1222 COVID-19 vaccine (dated by TCRdb to the early 2020s). For the study in its entirety: AZD1222 recipients whose second dose came at about 4 weeks and those whose second dose came at about 12 weeks were combined into one group, since spike-specific TCR depth and breadth did not differ between the two schedules. TCR sequencing was performed for approximately 240 trial participants, of whom about 200 were given two doses of AZD1222 and 26 were given two doses of MenACWY control vaccine. Enrollment into the trials was organized by age into subgroups of 18-55, 56-69 and 70-plus years, and those subgroups contained about 160, 30 and 59 TCR-sequenced participants, respectively.

A word on this clone: The antigen it recognizes is unknown. Per-base qualities were not stored, and no clone one base away is much larger.

This specimen's time point label, interpreted: baseline before first vaccination. Vaccinee samples came from UK trials COV001 and COV002, including a single-blind randomized controlled phase 2/3 trial of AZD1222 (ChAdOx1 nCoV-19) in healthy adults. For TCRbeta chain sequencing, PBMC samples from trial participants were taken at day 0 and at day 28 after the second dose. The CDR3 regions of human TCRbeta chains were subjected to immunosequencing. Per the original workflow: TCRs in the repertoires were compared against a reference library of SARS-CoV-2-specific TCRs that had been generated with the MIRA antigen-specificity platform. Breadth was defined as the fraction of unique TCRs that were SARS-CoV-2-associated, and depth was defined as the fraction of total T cells that were SARS-CoV-2-associated. Using the MIRA data, each spike-specific TCR was assigned both to the spike region to which the TCR was reactive and to a CD4 or CD8 class. Log10-transformed breadth and depth values were compared by one-way ANOVA with Sidak's multiple comparisons tests. Not all clones reach the TCRdb copy of this immuneACCESS table, which keeps in-frame sequences only. Checked studies attribute under half of the gap to unresolved V genes and leave the rest unexplained. That table is the source of V, J and clone size, and D and trimming were worked out from the DNA. The sample table lists roughly 100,000 clones, roughly 88% of them with a count of one. The ten largest account for around 9% of the sample.

The V and J ends are trimmed by 8 bases and 4 bases, leaving 9 bases between them. Per the germline V gene, SGHTA is the CDR1 and FQGNSA is the CDR2. The CDR3 holds 13 amino acids from the cysteine to the phenylalanine. Just CDR3 DNA is preserved here, 39 bases in frame from base 1. The research as a whole found: Only five to seven AZD1222 recipients were SARS-CoV-2 seropositive at baseline, limiting conclusions about previously exposed vaccinees. No day 14 peak-response samples were available, so repertoires were characterized only after the peak T cell response. Participants were mostly white British and included more females than males, and it was suggested by the authors that clonal diversity may have been underestimated. Epitopes outside the regions mutated in the B.1.351 and B.1.1.7 variants were reportedly recognized by nearly half of the unique spike-specific TCRs. The vaccine-associated CD4 TCRs covered the entire spike protein, and the dominant responses fell in regions 160-218 and 743-854. Spike-specific TCR breadth and depth rose significantly after two AZD1222 doses compared with day 0 and with MenACWY recipients. The 56-69-year group was small, and its depth increase did not reach significance, likely because of low power.

The chain is made from TRBV7-2 and TRBJ1-6, with the identity of the D gene unclear. This sequence was found in an adult in good health. Sequenced here: peripheral blood, sampled on day 0 of AZD1222 vaccination. The nucleotides read TGTGCCAGCGCGGATCAGTATAATTCACCCCTCCACTTT. This yields the protein CASADQYNSPLHF.